This T cell receptor beta chain was sequenced in a study of blood T cells in healthy people across ages. A sample-barcoded 5' primer and a J-beta primer mix were used in a second PCR of roughly 7 to 11 cycles. Every sample produced at least 2.5 million CDR3-containing paired-end reads. TCRdb re-analysed the 5' RACE reads in MiXCR, keeping a single row per CDR3 protein. The top ten hold 7.7% of the sample, which has around 1,700,000 distinct CDR3 sequences, 28% seen once. Germline CDR1 is MNHEY and CDR2 is SMNVEV (reference sequence). V lost 10 bases to trimming and J lost 3 bases; unmatched junction nucleotides: 9. The CDR3 extends over 15 amino acids. The table lists this clonotype with a few counts.

The sequence came from a woman in her thirties in good health. Specimen: blood. This chain links TRBV27 with TRBJ2-5, with 12 positions matching TRBD2. The CDR3 DNA sequence: TGTGCCACACTAAGACTAGCGGGGGCGAAAGAGACCCAGTACTTC. Protein sequence: CATLRLAGAKETQYF.